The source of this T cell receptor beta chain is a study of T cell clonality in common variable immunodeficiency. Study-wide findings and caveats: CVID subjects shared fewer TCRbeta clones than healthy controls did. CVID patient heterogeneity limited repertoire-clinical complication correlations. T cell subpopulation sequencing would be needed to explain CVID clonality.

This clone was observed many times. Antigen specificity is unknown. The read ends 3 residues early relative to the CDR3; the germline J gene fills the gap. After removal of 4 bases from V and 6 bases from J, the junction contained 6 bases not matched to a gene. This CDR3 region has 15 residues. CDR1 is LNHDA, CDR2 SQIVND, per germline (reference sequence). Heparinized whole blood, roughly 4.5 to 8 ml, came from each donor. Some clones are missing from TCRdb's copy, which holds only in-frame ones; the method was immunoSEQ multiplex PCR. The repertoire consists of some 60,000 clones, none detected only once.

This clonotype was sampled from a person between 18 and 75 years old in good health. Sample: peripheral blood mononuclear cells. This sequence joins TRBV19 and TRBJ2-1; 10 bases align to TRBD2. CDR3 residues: CASSNPSGSVNEQFF. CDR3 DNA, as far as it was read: TGTGCCAGTAGTAATCCTAGCGGGAGTGTCAATGAG.